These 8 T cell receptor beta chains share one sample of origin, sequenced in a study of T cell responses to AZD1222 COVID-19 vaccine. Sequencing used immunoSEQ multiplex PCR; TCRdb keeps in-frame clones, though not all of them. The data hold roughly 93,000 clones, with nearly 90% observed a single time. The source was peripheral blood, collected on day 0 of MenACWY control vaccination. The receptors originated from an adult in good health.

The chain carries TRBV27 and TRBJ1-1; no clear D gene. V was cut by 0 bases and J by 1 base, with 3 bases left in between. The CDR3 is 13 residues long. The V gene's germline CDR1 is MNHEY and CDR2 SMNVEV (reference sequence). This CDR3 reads CASSLSRNTEAFF. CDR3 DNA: TGTGCCAGCAGTTTATCTCGGAACACTGAAGCTTTCTTT.

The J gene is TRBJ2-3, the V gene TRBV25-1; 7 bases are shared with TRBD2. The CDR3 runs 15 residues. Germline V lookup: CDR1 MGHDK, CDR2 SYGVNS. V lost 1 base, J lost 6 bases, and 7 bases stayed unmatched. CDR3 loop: CASSEFSGPSDTQYF. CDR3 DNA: TGTGCCAGCAGTGAATTTAGCGGGCCGTCCGATACGCAGTATTTT.

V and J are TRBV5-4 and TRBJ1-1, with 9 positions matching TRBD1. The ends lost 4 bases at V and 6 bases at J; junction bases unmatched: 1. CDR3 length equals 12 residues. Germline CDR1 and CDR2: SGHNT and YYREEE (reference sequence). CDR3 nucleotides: TGTGCCAGCAGCCGGGACAGGGCTGAAGCTTTCTTT. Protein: CASSRDRAEAFF.

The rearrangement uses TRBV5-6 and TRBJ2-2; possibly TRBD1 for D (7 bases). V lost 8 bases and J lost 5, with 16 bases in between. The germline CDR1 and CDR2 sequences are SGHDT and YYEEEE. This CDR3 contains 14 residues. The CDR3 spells CASRLQGGTGELFF. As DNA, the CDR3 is TGTGCCAGTCGGCTCCAGGGGGGAACCGGGGAGCTGTTTTTT.

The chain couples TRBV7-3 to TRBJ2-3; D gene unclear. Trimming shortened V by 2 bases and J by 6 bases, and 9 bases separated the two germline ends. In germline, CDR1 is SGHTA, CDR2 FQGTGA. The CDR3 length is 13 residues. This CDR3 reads CASSLVRTDTQYF. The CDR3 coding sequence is TGTGCCAGCAGCTTAGTGCGGACCGATACGCAGTATTTT.

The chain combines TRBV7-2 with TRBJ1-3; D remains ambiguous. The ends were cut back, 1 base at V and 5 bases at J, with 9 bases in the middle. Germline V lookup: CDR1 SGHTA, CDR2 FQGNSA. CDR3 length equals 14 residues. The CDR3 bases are TGTGCCAGCAGCTTAGAGGCAGCTAGAAACACCATATATTTT. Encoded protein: CASSLEAARNTIYF.

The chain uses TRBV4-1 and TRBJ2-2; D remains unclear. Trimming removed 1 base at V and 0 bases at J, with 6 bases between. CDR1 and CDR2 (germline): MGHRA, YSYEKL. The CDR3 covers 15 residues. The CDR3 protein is CASSQVGSNTGELFF. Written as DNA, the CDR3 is TGCGCCAGCAGCCAAGTCGGCTCGAACACCGGGGAGCTGTTTTTT.

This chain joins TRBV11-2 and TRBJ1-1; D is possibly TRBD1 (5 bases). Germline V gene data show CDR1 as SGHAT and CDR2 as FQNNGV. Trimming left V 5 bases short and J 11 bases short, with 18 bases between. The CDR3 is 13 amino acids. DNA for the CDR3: TGTGCCAGCAGCCACGCTCGGGCAGGGTATGCTTTCTTT. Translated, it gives CASSHARAGYAFF.